This T cell receptor (beta chain) is from a study of beta chain features in type 1 diabetes. Of the isolated RNA, all was reverse transcribed, and so the sequenced material was expressed TCRB transcripts. The data were produced by immunoSEQ multiplex PCR, yet TCRdb's version contains in-frame clones alone and is incomplete. Of about 150,000 clones listed, 11% were seen once; the top ten hold 2% to 2.5%. Losses at the gene ends were 6 bases for V and 3 bases for J; bases not matched to a gene: 7. This CDR3 region has 15 residues. CDR1 is ENHRY, CDR2 SYGVKD, per germline. The receptor was isolated from a man between 18 and 35 years old in good health. Material: central memory CD4+ T cells from blood. V and J are TRBV10-3 and TRBJ1-3; 8 nucleotides agree with TRBD1. CDR3: CAISAQGALGNTIYF. CDR3 coding DNA: TGTGCCATCAGCGCGCAGGGGGCGCTTGGAAACACCATATATTTT.